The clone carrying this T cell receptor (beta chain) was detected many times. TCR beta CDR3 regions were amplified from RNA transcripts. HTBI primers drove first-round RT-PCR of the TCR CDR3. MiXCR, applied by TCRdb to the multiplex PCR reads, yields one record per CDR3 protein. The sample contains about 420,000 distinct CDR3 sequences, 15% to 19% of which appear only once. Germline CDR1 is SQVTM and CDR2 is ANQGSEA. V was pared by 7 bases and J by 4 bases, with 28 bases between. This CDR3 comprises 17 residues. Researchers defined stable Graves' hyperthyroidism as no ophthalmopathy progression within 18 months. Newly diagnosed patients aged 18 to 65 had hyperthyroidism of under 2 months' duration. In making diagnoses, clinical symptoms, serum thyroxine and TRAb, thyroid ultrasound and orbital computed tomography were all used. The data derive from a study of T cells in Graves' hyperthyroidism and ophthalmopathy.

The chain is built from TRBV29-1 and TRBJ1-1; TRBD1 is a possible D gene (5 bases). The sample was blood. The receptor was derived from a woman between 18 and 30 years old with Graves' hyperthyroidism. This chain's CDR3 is CSARGGVDGQSVTEAFF. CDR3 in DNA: TGCAGCGCCCGTGGGGGGGTCGACGGGCAGTCCGTCACTGAAGCTTTCTTT.